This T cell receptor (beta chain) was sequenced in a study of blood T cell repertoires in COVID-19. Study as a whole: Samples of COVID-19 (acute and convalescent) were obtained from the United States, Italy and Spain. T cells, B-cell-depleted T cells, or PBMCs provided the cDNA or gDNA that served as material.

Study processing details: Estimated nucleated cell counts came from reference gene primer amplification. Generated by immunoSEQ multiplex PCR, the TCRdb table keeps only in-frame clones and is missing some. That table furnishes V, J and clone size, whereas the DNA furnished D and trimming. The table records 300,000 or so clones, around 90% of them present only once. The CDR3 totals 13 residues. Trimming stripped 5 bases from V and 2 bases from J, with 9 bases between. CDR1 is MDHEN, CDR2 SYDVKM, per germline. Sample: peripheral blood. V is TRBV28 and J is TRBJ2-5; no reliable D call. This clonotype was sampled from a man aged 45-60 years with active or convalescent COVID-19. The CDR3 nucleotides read TGTGCCAGCAGTCTCTTAGAACAAGAGACCCAGTACTTC. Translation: CASSLLEQETQYF.